Below, one T cell receptor beta chain is given with its context. Its specificity is unknown. Primers for the PCR totalled 60 Vbeta and 13 Jbeta. Generated by immunoSEQ multiplex PCR, the TCRdb table keeps only in-frame clones and is missing some. The table lists 180,000 or so clones, around 77% of them singletons. These data originate in a study of cytomegalovirus exposure and HLA in healthy donors. General study findings and limits: After further analysis at a later stage, some 15,000 TCR beta sequences were associated with HLA alleles at 0.05 false discovery rate.

The V gene lost 2 bases and the J gene lost 13 bases, with 20 bases spanning the gap. The CDR3 has 13 residues. Germline CDR1 reads GTSNPN; CDR2 reads SVGIG (reference sequence). Material for sequencing was PBMCs. This TCR derives from a woman aged 25 to 39 in good health and CMV-seronegative. The rearrangement links TRBV30 to TRBJ1-2, with D possibly matching TRBD1 (6 bases). CDR3 sequence (DNA): TGTGCCTGGAGTACAGGGTACAGCCGTACTTGCACCTTC. Translated, it gives CAWSTGYSRTCTF. The full variable domain, rest sourced from reference TRBV30 and TRBJ1-2, is SQTIHQWPATLVQPVGSPLSLECTVEGTSNPNLYWYRQAAGRGLQLLFYSVGIGQISSEVPQNLSASRPQDRQFILSSKKLLLSDSGFYLCAWSTGYSRTCTFGSGTRLTVV.